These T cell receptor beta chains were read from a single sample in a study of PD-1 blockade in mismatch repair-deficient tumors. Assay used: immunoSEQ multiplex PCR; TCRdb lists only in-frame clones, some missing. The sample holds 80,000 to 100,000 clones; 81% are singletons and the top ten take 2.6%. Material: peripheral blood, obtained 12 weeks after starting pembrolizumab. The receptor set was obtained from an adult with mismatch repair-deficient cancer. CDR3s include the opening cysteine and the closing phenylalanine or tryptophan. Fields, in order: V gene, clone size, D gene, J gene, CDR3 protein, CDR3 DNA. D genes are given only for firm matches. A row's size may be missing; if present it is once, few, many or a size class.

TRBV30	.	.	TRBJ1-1	CAWSDPRQASTEAFF	TGTGCCTGGAGTGACCCCCGACAGGCGAGCACTGAAGCTTTCTTT
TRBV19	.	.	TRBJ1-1	CASSSWGGTEAFF	TGTGCCAGTAGTTCATGGGGGGGCACTGAAGCTTTCTTT
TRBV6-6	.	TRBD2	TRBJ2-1	CASSPPGTSGVEQFF	TGTGCCAGCAGCCCCCCCGGGACTAGCGGGGTTGAGCAGTTCTTC
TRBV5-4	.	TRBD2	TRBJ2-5	CASRVAGVKETQYF	TGTGCCAGCAGAGTAGCGGGAGTGAAAGAGACCCAGTACTTC
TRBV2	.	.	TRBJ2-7	CASKVQERLYEQYF	TGTGCCAGCAAGGTGCAAGAGCGGTTATACGAGCAGTACTTC
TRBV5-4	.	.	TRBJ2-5	CASSLTGSQETQYF	TGTGCCAGCAGCTTGACAGGCAGCCAAGAGACCCAGTACTTC
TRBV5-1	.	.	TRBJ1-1	CASSLSPGVNTEAFF	TGCGCCAGCAGCTTGTCTCCGGGAGTGAACACTGAAGCTTTCTTT
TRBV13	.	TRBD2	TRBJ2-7	CASSSTGLAIKSSYEQYF	TGTGCCAGCAGCTCCACGGGACTAGCGATCAAAAGCTCCTACGAGCAGTACTTC
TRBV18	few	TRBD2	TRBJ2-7	CASSPGLAGADEQYF	TGTGCCAGCTCACCGGGACTAGCGGGCGCGGACGAGCAGTACTTC
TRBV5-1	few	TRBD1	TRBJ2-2	CASSLGQGNIGELFF	TGCGCCAGCAGCTTGGGACAGGGGAACATCGGGGAGCTGTTTTTT
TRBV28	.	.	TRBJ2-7	CASSLRAGKVTVAYEQYF	TGTGCCAGCAGTTTAAGGGCGGGAAAAGTAACGGTGGCCTACGAGCAGTACTTC
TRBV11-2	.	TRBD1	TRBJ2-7	CASSFGQGDYEQYF	TGTGCCAGCAGCTTCGGACAGGGGGACTACGAGCAGTACTTC
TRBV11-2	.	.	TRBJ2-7	CASSSGLLEQYF	TGTGCCAGCAGCTCGGGACTCCTCGAGCAGTACTTC
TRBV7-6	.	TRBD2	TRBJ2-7	CASSLDALAGKYEQYF	TGTGCCAGCAGCTTAGACGCTCTAGCGGGGAAGTACGAGCAGTACTTC
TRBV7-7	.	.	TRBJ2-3	CASSLGQSDTQYF	TGTGCTAGCAGCCTTGGCCAGTCAGATACGCAGTATTTT
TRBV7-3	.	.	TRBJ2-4	CASSPKSDLAKNIQYF	TGTGCCAGCAGCCCAAAGAGTGACCTAGCCAAAAACATTCAGTACTTC
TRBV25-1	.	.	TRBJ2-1	CASSREEPDNEQFF	TGTGCCAGCAGCCGGGAAGAGCCGGACAATGAGCAGTTCTTC
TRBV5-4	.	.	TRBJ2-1	CASSLDPAHPQGQFF	TGTGCCAGCAGCTTGGATCCAGCGCATCCTCAAGGGCAGTTCTTC
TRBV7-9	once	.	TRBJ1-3	CASSEQIASYTIYF	TGTGCCAGCAGCGAACAAATCGCGAGTTACACCATATATTTT
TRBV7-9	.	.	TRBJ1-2	CASSLPGYAKDGYTF	TGTGCCAGCAGCTTACCGGGTTATGCTAAGGATGGCTACACCTTC
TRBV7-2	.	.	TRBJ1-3	CASSLRESSGNTIYF	TGTGCCAGCAGCTTAAGGGAAAGCTCTGGAAACACCATATATTTT
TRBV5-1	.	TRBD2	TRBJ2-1	CASSLAGGSGRRGSSYNEQFF	TGCGCCAGCAGCTTGGCCGGGGGTAGCGGGAGGCGTGGGAGCTCCTACAATGAGCAGTTCTTC
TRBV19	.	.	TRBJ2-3	CASSPPGVPDTQYF	TGTGCCAGTAGTCCCCCGGGGGTCCCCGATACGCAGTATTTT
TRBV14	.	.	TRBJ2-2	CASSQLLDTGELFF	TGTGCCAGCAGCCAACTTCTTGACACCGGGGAGCTGTTTTTT
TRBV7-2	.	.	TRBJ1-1	CASSRTPGQLNTEAFF	TGTGCCAGCAGCCGAACCCCGGGACAACTGAACACTGAAGCTTTCTTT
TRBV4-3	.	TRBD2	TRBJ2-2	CASSQSAFRPGAGGELFF	TGCGCCAGCAGCCAAAGTGCATTTAGGCCGGGAGCGGGGGGGGAGCTGTTTTTT
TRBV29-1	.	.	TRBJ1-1	CSGRGVFGTEAFF	TGCAGCGGCCGGGGCGTGTTTGGCACTGAAGCTTTCTTT
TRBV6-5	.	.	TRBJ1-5	CASSVVGNQPQHF	TGTGCCAGCAGTGTAGTCGGCAATCAGCCCCAGCATTTT
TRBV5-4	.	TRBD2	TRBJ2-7	CASSFYLAGAYEQYF	TGTGCCAGCAGCTTTTATTTAGCGGGAGCATACGAGCAGTACTTC
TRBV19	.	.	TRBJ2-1	CASSIDPFNEQFF	TGTGCCAGTAGTATAGACCCATTCAATGAGCAGTTCTTC
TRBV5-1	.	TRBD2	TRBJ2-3	CASSPRTSGSTDTQYF	TGCGCCAGCAGCCCAAGGACTAGCGGGAGCACAGATACGCAGTATTTT
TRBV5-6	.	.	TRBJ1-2	CASRRTDYGYTF	TGTGCCAGCAGGAGGACCGACTATGGCTACACCTTC
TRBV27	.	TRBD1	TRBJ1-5	CASRATGGYYSNQPQHF	TGTGCCAGCCGAGCGACAGGGGGCTATTATAGCAATCAGCCCCAGCATTTT
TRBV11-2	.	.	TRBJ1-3	CASSAQLPAGEYF	TGTGCCAGCAGCGCCCAACTACCGGCCGGTGAATATTTT
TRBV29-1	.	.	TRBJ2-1	CSVLTGSGHEQFF	TGCAGCGTCCTGACAGGATCTGGCCATGAGCAGTTCTTC
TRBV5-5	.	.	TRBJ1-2	CASTGDIGYGYTF	TGTGCCAGCACGGGGGATATAGGCTATGGCTACACCTTC
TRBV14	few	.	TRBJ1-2	CASRPSDRRGYTF	TGTGCCAGCAGACCATCGGATCGGAGGGGCTACACCTTC
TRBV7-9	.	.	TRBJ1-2	CASSPSASTLGYTF	TGTGCCAGCAGCCCGTCGGCATCCACCCTTGGCTACACCTTC
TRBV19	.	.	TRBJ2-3	CASSIRYSTDTQYF	TGTGCCAGTAGTATCCGATACAGCACAGATACGCAGTATTTT
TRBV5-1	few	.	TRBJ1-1	CASSLGGRLFNTEAFF	TGCGCCAGCAGCTTGGGAGGAAGACTATTCAACACTGAAGCTTTCTTT
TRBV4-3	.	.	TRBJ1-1	CASSQTGARTEAFF	TGCGCCAGCAGCCAAACCGGGGCCCGCACTGAAGCTTTCTTT
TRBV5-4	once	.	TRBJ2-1	CASSYDTSSYNEQFF	TGTGCCAGCAGCTATGACACGAGCTCCTACAATGAGCAGTTCTTC
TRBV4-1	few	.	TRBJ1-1	CASSQGARENTEAFF	TGCGCCAGCAGCCAAGGGGCCAGGGAGAACACTGAAGCTTTCTTT
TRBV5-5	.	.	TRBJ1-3	CASSLGGNGNTIYF	TGTGCCAGCAGCTTGGGGGGCAATGGAAACACCATATATTTT
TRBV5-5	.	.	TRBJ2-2	CASSRDRQYTGELFF	TGTGCCAGCAGCCGGGACCGGCAGTACACCGGGGAGCTGTTTTTT
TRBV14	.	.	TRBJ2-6	CASSQPASRDFFYSGANVLTF	TGTGCCAGCAGCCAGCCAGCCTCCAGGGATTTCTTCTACTCTGGGGCCAACGTCCTGACTTTC
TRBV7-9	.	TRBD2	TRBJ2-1	CASSPTRASGIYEQFF	TGTGCCAGCAGCCCAACGCGGGCTAGCGGGATATATGAGCAGTTCTTC
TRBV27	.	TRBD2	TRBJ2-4	CASSLSSGLAGGIQYF	TGTGCCAGCAGTTTATCTTCCGGGCTAGCGGGGGGGATTCAGTACTTC
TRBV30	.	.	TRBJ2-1	CAWSVRSGSSRNEQFF	TGTGCCTGGAGTGTACGTTCGGGGAGTAGTAGAAATGAGCAGTTCTTC
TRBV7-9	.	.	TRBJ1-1	CASSLNRAKNTEAFF	TGTGCCAGCAGCTTAAACAGGGCCAAGAACACTGAAGCTTTCTTT
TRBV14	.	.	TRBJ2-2	CASSPRVETGELFF	TGTGCCAGCAGCCCCAGGGTTGAGACCGGGGAGCTGTTTTTT
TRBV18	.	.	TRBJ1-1	CASSPPLGTEAFF	TGTGCCAGCTCACCACCTCTCGGCACTGAAGCTTTCTTT